The rows below give T cell receptor beta chains drawn from one sample of a study of neurological immune-mediated disorders. From the 5' RACE reads, TCRdb called clonotypes with MiXCR, one entry per CDR3 protein. The sample lists about 92,000 distinct CDR3 sequences; under 4.5% were seen once. Source material: PBMCs. The receptor set was obtained from a woman between 45 and 60 years old with multiple sclerosis. Both conserved end residues are part of each CDR3. Fields, in order: D gene, J gene, CDR3 length, clone size, V gene, CDR3 DNA, CDR3 protein. A D gene is named only where the DNA matches it firmly. Size is stated for part of the rows, as once, few or many counts, or as a class when the clone is expanded.

D gene: NA; J gene: TRBJ2-4; CDR3 length: 17; clone size: many; V gene: TRBV4-3; CDR3 DNA: TGCGCCAGCAGCCAAGATGGGAGTACTCTAGCCAAAAACATTCAGTACTTC; CDR3 protein: CASSQDGSTLAKNIQYF
D gene: NA; J gene: TRBJ2-7; CDR3 length: 14; clone size: many; V gene: TRBV16; CDR3 DNA: TGTGCCAGCAGCCAAGCCAGGGTCTCCTACGAGCAGTACTTC; CDR3 protein: CASSQARVSYEQYF
D gene: TRBD1; J gene: TRBJ2-7; CDR3 length: 15; clone size: many; V gene: TRBV28; CDR3 DNA: TGTGCCAGCAGGTCCCTCGGGACAGGGGTCCACGAGCAGTACTTC; CDR3 protein: CASRSLGTGVHEQYF
D gene: NA; J gene: TRBJ2-2; CDR3 length: 16; clone size: few; V gene: TRBV11-2; CDR3 DNA: TGTGCCAGCAGCTTAGATAGTCTCACGGGCACCGGGGAGCTGTTTTTT; CDR3 protein: CASSLDSLTGTGELFF
D gene: TRBD2; J gene: TRBJ2-1; CDR3 length: 14; clone size: many; V gene: TRBV7-9; CDR3 DNA: TGTGCCAGCATCTCCAATTCGGGGGGTTATGAGCAGTTCTTC; CDR3 protein: CASISNSGGYEQFF
D gene: NA; J gene: TRBJ2-7; CDR3 length: 14; clone size: many; V gene: TRBV20-1; CDR3 DNA: TGCAGTGCTGCCGCGGGACACCACTCCTACGAGCAGTACTTC; CDR3 protein: CSAAAGHHSYEQYF
D gene: TRBD2; J gene: TRBJ2-5; CDR3 length: 15; clone size: many; V gene: TRBV7-9; CDR3 DNA: TGTGCCAGCAGCTCGGGACTAGTGGTCCGGGAGACCCAGTACTTC; CDR3 protein: CASSSGLVVRETQYF
D gene: NA; J gene: TRBJ1-1; CDR3 length: 15; clone size: many; V gene: TRBV7-9; CDR3 DNA: TGTGCCAGCAGCCCCATCCTGGGTCCGAACACTGAAGCTTTCTTT; CDR3 protein: CASSPILGPNTEAFF
D gene: NA; J gene: TRBJ1-4; CDR3 length: 18; clone size: many; V gene: TRBV4-3; CDR3 DNA: TGCGCCAGCAGCCAAGGGTTGGAGGGAGTATCGACTAATGAAAAACTGTTTTTT; CDR3 protein: CASSQGLEGVSTNEKLFF
D gene: NA; J gene: TRBJ2-1; CDR3 length: 16; clone size: many; V gene: TRBV18; CDR3 DNA: TGTGCCAGCTCACCAAAAGCGGAGACGTCCTACAATGAGCAGTTCTTC; CDR3 protein: CASSPKAETSYNEQFF
D gene: NA; J gene: TRBJ1-1; CDR3 length: 12; clone size: many; V gene: TRBV20-1; CDR3 DNA: TGCAGTGTCTTACCCCTAGACACTGAAGCTTTCTTT; CDR3 protein: CSVLPLDTEAFF
D gene: TRBD1; J gene: TRBJ2-5; CDR3 length: 16; clone size: many; V gene: TRBV6-2/TRBV6-3; CDR3 DNA: TGTGCCAGCAGTTACCGAAGGGGACAGGGCCCGGAGACCCAGTACTTC; CDR3 protein: CASSYRRGQGPETQYF
D gene: NA; J gene: TRBJ2-5; CDR3 length: 15; clone size: few; V gene: TRBV7-6; CDR3 DNA: TGTGCCAGCAGCTTAGGGCCTGGAGGGGGGCAGACCCAGTACTTC; CDR3 protein: CASSLGPGGGQTQYF
D gene: NA; J gene: TRBJ1-4; CDR3 length: 10; clone size: many; V gene: TRBV5-5; CDR3 DNA: TGTGCCAGCAGGATGTGGAAACTGTTTTTT; CDR3 protein: CASRMWKLFF
D gene: TRBD1; J gene: TRBJ1-1; CDR3 length: 14; clone size: many; V gene: TRBV7-9; CDR3 DNA: TGTGCCAGCAGCTGGACAGGGGACAGCACTGAAGCTTTCTTT; CDR3 protein: CASSWTGDSTEAFF
D gene: NA; J gene: TRBJ2-2; CDR3 length: 13; clone size: many; V gene: TRBV12-3/TRBV12-4; CDR3 DNA: TGTGCCAGCAGGGAGAAGAACACCGGGGAGCTGTTTTTT; CDR3 protein: CASREKNTGELFF
D gene: TRBD2; J gene: TRBJ2-3; CDR3 length: 15; clone size: many; V gene: TRBV7-6; CDR3 DNA: TGTGCCAGCAGCTTAAGGCAGCGGGGGACAGATACGCAGTATTTT; CDR3 protein: CASSLRQRGTDTQYF
D gene: NA; J gene: TRBJ2-7; CDR3 length: 14; clone size: many; V gene: TRBV5-6; CDR3 DNA: TGTGCCAGCAGCTTGGACCAGGGACCCTACGAGCAGTACTTC; CDR3 protein: CASSLDQGPYEQYF
D gene: NA; J gene: TRBJ2-1; CDR3 length: 15; clone size: many; V gene: TRBV20-1; CDR3 DNA: TGCAGTGCTAGAGCTCGCGGGGCCCCCTACAATGAGCAGTTCTTC; CDR3 protein: CSARARGAPYNEQFF
D gene: TRBD2; J gene: TRBJ2-7; CDR3 length: 14; clone size: many; V gene: TRBV10-1; CDR3 DNA: TGCGCCAGCAGTGACCGGGACCCGGGGGGGGAGCAGTACTTC; CDR3 protein: CASSDRDPGGEQYF
D gene: TRBD1; J gene: TRBJ2-7; CDR3 length: 17; clone size: NA; V gene: TRBV9; CDR3 DNA: TGTGCCAGCAGCGTAGGGGACGGGACAGTTTTTGTCTACGAGCAGTACTTC; CDR3 protein: CASSVGDGTVFVYEQYF
D gene: TRBD1; J gene: TRBJ1-2; CDR3 length: 14; clone size: many; V gene: TRBV6-5; CDR3 DNA: TGTGCCAGCAGTTACTTGACAGGGGGCGATGGCTACACCTTC; CDR3 protein: CASSYLTGGDGYTF
D gene: NA; J gene: TRBJ1-4; CDR3 length: 15; clone size: many; V gene: TRBV9; CDR3 DNA: TGTGCCAGCAGCGTTTGGAGGGACCCTAATGAAAAACTGTTTTTT; CDR3 protein: CASSVWRDPNEKLFF
D gene: TRBD2; J gene: TRBJ2-2; CDR3 length: 17; clone size: many; V gene: TRBV6-5; CDR3 DNA: TGTGCCAGCAGTTACTCTCGACTAGCGGGGGGGCCTGGGGAGCTGTTTTTT; CDR3 protein: CASSYSRLAGGPGELFF
D gene: NA; J gene: TRBJ2-1; CDR3 length: 13; clone size: many; V gene: TRBV5-1; CDR3 DNA: TGCGCCAGCAGCCCGGGAACTAACAATGAGCAGTTCTTC; CDR3 protein: CASSPGTNNEQFF
D gene: NA; J gene: TRBJ1-1; CDR3 length: 16; clone size: many; V gene: TRBV12-3/TRBV12-4; CDR3 DNA: TGTGCCAGCAGTTATTTCCTACAGAGCATGAACACTGAAGCTTTCTTT; CDR3 protein: CASSYFLQSMNTEAFF
D gene: TRBD2; J gene: TRBJ2-3; CDR3 length: 17; clone size: many; V gene: TRBV5-1; CDR3 DNA: TGCGCCAGCAGCTTGGACGGCGGGGGGGCCGGCTCAGATACGCAGTATTTT; CDR3 protein: CASSLDGGGAGSDTQYF
D gene: NA; J gene: TRBJ2-3; CDR3 length: 16; clone size: many; V gene: TRBV4-3; CDR3 DNA: TGCGCCAGCAGCCAAGATTTCCTAATTAGCACAGATACGCAGTATTTT; CDR3 protein: CASSQDFLISTDTQYF
D gene: NA; J gene: TRBJ1-5; CDR3 length: 12; clone size: many; V gene: TRBV20-1; CDR3 DNA: TGCAGTGCCAGGGACAACAATCAGCCCCAGCATTTT; CDR3 protein: CSARDNNQPQHF
D gene: TRBD1; J gene: TRBJ2-6; CDR3 length: 18; clone size: many; V gene: TRBV15; CDR3 DNA: TGTGCCACCAGCAGACAGGGACAGGGGAGCTCTGGGGCCAACGTCCTGACTTTC; CDR3 protein: CATSRQGQGSSGANVLTF
D gene: NA; J gene: TRBJ1-2; CDR3 length: 12; clone size: many; V gene: TRBV29-1; CDR3 DNA: TGCAGCGTTGGTGACATAAACTATGGCTACACCTTC; CDR3 protein: CSVGDINYGYTF
D gene: NA; J gene: TRBJ2-4; CDR3 length: 15; clone size: many; V gene: TRBV7-9; CDR3 DNA: TGTGCCAGCAGCCTAGGGGAAACCGAAAAAAACATTCAGTACTTC; CDR3 protein: CASSLGETEKNIQYF
D gene: NA; J gene: TRBJ1-2; CDR3 length: 14; clone size: many; V gene: TRBV4-3; CDR3 DNA: TGCGCCAGCAGCCAAGTTACGGGGGCGGGCGGCTACACCTTC; CDR3 protein: CASSQVTGAGGYTF
D gene: NA; J gene: TRBJ1-2; CDR3 length: 12; clone size: many; V gene: TRBV7-2; CDR3 DNA: TGTGCCAGCAGCTTCCGGGAATATGGCTACACCTTC; CDR3 protein: CASSFREYGYTF
D gene: TRBD1; J gene: TRBJ2-1; CDR3 length: 13; clone size: many; V gene: TRBV5-1; CDR3 DNA: TGCGCCAGCAGCTCCTGGACAGGCGGTGAGCAGTTCTTC; CDR3 protein: CASSSWTGGEQFF
D gene: TRBD1; J gene: TRBJ1-2; CDR3 length: 12; clone size: NA; V gene: TRBV20-1; CDR3 DNA: TGCAGTGCTCCACAGGGGTCCTATGGCTACACCTTC; CDR3 protein: CSAPQGSYGYTF
D gene: NA; J gene: TRBJ2-1; CDR3 length: 13; clone size: many; V gene: TRBV7-2; CDR3 DNA: TGTGCCAGCAGCTTAGTAGGGGGAGATGAGCAGTTCTTC; CDR3 protein: CASSLVGGDEQFF
D gene: TRBD1; J gene: TRBJ2-2; CDR3 length: 16; clone size: many; V gene: TRBV7-9; CDR3 DNA: TGTGCCAGCAGCTTAATTGGGACAGGGGGCACCGGGGAGCTGTTTTTT; CDR3 protein: CASSLIGTGGTGELFF
D gene: NA; J gene: TRBJ2-1; CDR3 length: 15; clone size: many; V gene: TRBV5-1; CDR3 DNA: TGCGCCAGCAGCTTGTGGTCGGGACGAGACAATGAGCAGTTCTTC; CDR3 protein: CASSLWSGRDNEQFF
D gene: NA; J gene: TRBJ2-4; CDR3 length: 17; clone size: NA; V gene: TRBV4-3; CDR3 DNA: TGCGCCAGCAGCCAAGATCCCGGGACGGTAGCCAAAAACATTCAGTACTTC; CDR3 protein: CASSQDPGTVAKNIQYF
D gene: NA; J gene: TRBJ2-7; CDR3 length: 14; clone size: many; V gene: TRBV7-9; CDR3 DNA: TGTGCCAGCAGCTTAGAAGGACATCACGTCTCGCAGTACTTC; CDR3 protein: CASSLEGHHVSQYF
D gene: NA; J gene: TRBJ1-5; CDR3 length: 15; clone size: many; V gene: TRBV5-6; CDR3 DNA: TGTGCCAGCAGCTTGTGGGGTTATAGCAATCAGCCCCAGCATTTT; CDR3 protein: CASSLWGYSNQPQHF
D gene: TRBD2; J gene: TRBJ2-4; CDR3 length: 19; clone size: many; V gene: TRBV11-2; CDR3 DNA: TGTGCCAGCAGCGTAGGGACTATTTTAAGGCCGTTAACCAAAAACATTCAGTACTTC; CDR3 protein: CASSVGTILRPLTKNIQYF
D gene: NA; J gene: TRBJ2-2; CDR3 length: 16; clone size: many; V gene: TRBV3-1; CDR3 DNA: TGTGCCAGCAGGCCAGACGGGGGCCTCCCCACCGGGGAGCTGTTTTTT; CDR3 protein: CASRPDGGLPTGELFF
D gene: TRBD1; J gene: TRBJ2-7; CDR3 length: 14; clone size: many; V gene: TRBV5-1; CDR3 DNA: TGCGCCAGCAGCTTGGGGACAGGGGCCTACGAGCAGTACTTC; CDR3 protein: CASSLGTGAYEQYF
D gene: NA; J gene: TRBJ2-7; CDR3 length: 15; clone size: many; V gene: TRBV6-5; CDR3 DNA: TGTGCCAGCAGTCCTAAAGCCGGGGTCTCCTACGAGCAGTACTTC; CDR3 protein: CASSPKAGVSYEQYF
D gene: TRBD1; J gene: TRBJ2-2; CDR3 length: 18; clone size: many; V gene: TRBV5-1; CDR3 DNA: TGCGCCAGCAGCGGCCACAGGGGTGGTGGCCCTAACACCGGGGAGCTGTTTTTT; CDR3 protein: CASSGHRGGGPNTGELFF
D gene: NA; J gene: TRBJ2-3; CDR3 length: 13; clone size: many; V gene: TRBV29-1; CDR3 DNA: TGCAGCGCGGACGGAGGACCTACAGATACGCAGTATTTT; CDR3 protein: CSADGGPTDTQYF
D gene: NA; J gene: TRBJ2-7; CDR3 length: 14; clone size: many; V gene: TRBV18; CDR3 DNA: TGTGCCAGCTCCGCGGGACACCGACTTCAAGAGCAGTACTTC; CDR3 protein: CASSAGHRLQEQYF
D gene: TRBD1; J gene: TRBJ1-2; CDR3 length: 15; clone size: NA; V gene: TRBV3-1; CDR3 DNA: TGTGCCAGCAGCCCCGGGACAGGGTCCGGCTATGGCTACACCTTC; CDR3 protein: CASSPGTGSGYGYTF
D gene: NA; J gene: TRBJ1-2; CDR3 length: 15; clone size: many; V gene: TRBV4-3; CDR3 DNA: TGCGCCAGCAGCCAGACCCGGGGGGAGAACTATGGCTACACCTTC; CDR3 protein: CASSQTRGENYGYTF
D gene: NA; J gene: TRBJ2-6; CDR3 length: 17; clone size: many; V gene: TRBV9; CDR3 DNA: TGTGCCAGCAGCGCAAACCCATCGTTCTCTGGGGCCAACGTCCTGACTTTC; CDR3 protein: CASSANPSFSGANVLTF
D gene: NA; J gene: TRBJ1-1; CDR3 length: 12; clone size: many; V gene: TRBV20-1; CDR3 DNA: TGCAGTGCTCCCGGTCCAAACACTGAAGCTTTCTTT; CDR3 protein: CSAPGPNTEAFF
D gene: TRBD1; J gene: TRBJ1-6; CDR3 length: 16; clone size: NA; V gene: TRBV12-3/TRBV12-4; CDR3 DNA: TGTGCCAGCACCTCAGTAGGGGGCACCTTGGGTTCACACCTCCACTTT; CDR3 protein: CASTSVGGTLGSHLHF
D gene: NA; J gene: TRBJ2-6; CDR3 length: 17; clone size: few; V gene: TRBV18; CDR3 DNA: TGTGCCAGCTCACCACCGCTGGGGGTCTCTGGGGCCAAAGTCCTGACTTTC; CDR3 protein: CASSPPLGVSGAKVLTF
D gene: NA; J gene: TRBJ1-1; CDR3 length: 13; clone size: many; V gene: TRBV10-3; CDR3 DNA: TGTGCCATCTCAAGGGAGGTGAACACTGAAGCTTTCTTT; CDR3 protein: CAISREVNTEAFF
D gene: NA; J gene: TRBJ1-4; CDR3 length: 13; clone size: many; V gene: TRBV6-5; CDR3 DNA: TGTGCCAGCGGCAGAAGGGGTATTGAAAAACTGTTTTTT; CDR3 protein: CASGRRGIEKLFF
D gene: NA; J gene: TRBJ1-5; CDR3 length: 14; clone size: many; V gene: TRBV4-1; CDR3 DNA: TGCGCCAGCAGCCAAGATAGGAGGCTGCAGCCCCAGCATTTT; CDR3 protein: CASSQDRRLQPQHF
D gene: TRBD1; J gene: TRBJ1-1; CDR3 length: 16; clone size: many; V gene: TRBV7-8; CDR3 DNA: TGTGCCAGCACCAGGGCCGGGACAGGGGGTCGGGCTGAAGCTTTCTTT; CDR3 protein: CASTRAGTGGRAEAFF
D gene: TRBD1; J gene: TRBJ1-6; CDR3 length: 16; clone size: NA; V gene: TRBV6-1; CDR3 DNA: TGTGCCAGCAGTGCATCCCCGGACAGGGTCGGTTCACCCCTCCACTTT; CDR3 protein: CASSASPDRVGSPLHF